The following is a T cell receptor (beta chain) sequence with its context. Antigen: not known. Using its own MiXCR run on the 5' RACE reads, TCRdb lists one record per CDR3 protein. Altogether some 200,000 distinct CDR3 sequences are present, approximately 7.3% being singletons, with the ten largest covering 14%. The source of the sample is a study of CD8 T cells in ankylosing spondylitis. Points from the study as a whole: Characteristic of ankylosing spondylitis blood, it appeared, was a TCR beta motif comprising fewer than 10 highly homologous variants.

This TCR was sampled from a male donor with ankylosing spondylitis. Sample: blood, either unsorted or a sorted T cell fraction (not recorded which).

For the CDR3, the DNA is TGTGCCACCAGCAGAGGGACATCCGGCTACACCTTC. Protein: CATSRGTSGYTF. The rearrangement joins TRBV15 to TRBJ1-2, with D maybe TRBD1 (5 bases). V was clipped by 1 base and J by 8 bases, with 8 bases between them. Germline assignment: CDR1 LNHNV and CDR2 YYDKDF (reference sequence). The CDR3 spans 12 residues.